The table lists the clone carrying this T cell receptor (beta chain) with a few counts. Its cognate antigen is unknown. This CDR3 is also generated by other DNA sequences in the sample. The data stem from a study of Ad26.COV2.S vaccination and SARS-CoV-2 variants. Study at large: Vaccine-arm donor from the placebo-controlled COV1001 Ad26.COV2.S trial. Study-wide results and limits: Vaccine recipients surpassed placebo recipients in spike-specific TCR breadth.

The germline V gene has CDR1 SGHRS and CDR2 YFSETQ. The CDR3 consists of 13 residues. V lost 4 bases to trimming and J lost 2 bases, with 10 bases between them. Assay used: immunoSEQ multiplex PCR; TCRdb lists only in-frame clones, some missing. The table records some 480,000 clones, around 90% of them present only once. Indicated treatment: about 20 received Ad26.COV2.S at low or high dose, single or two shots; five or six received placebo; per-sample allocation not given. The samples date from day 63 after the first vaccine or placebo injection. The rearrangement uses TRBV5-1 and TRBJ2-7; D gene uncertain. The TCR originated in a person aged 18-60 years who received the Ad26.COV2.S COVID-19 vaccine or a placebo. Sequencing used peripheral blood, obtained in a trial of Ad26.COV2.S vaccine versus placebo. Here the CDR3 DNA reads TGCGCCAGCAGCCCAAGCGCTACCTACGAGCAGTACTTC. Protein product: CASSPSATYEQYF.